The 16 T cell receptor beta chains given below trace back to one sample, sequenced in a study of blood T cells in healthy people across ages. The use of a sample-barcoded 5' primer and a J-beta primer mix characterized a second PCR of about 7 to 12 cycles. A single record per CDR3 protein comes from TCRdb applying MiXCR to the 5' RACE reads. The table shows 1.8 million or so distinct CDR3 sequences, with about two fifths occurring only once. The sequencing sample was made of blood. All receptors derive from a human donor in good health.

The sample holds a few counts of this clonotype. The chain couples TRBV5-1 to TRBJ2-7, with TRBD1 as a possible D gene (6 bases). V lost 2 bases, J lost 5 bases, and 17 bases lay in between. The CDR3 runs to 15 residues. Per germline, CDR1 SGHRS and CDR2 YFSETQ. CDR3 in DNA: TGCGCCAGCAGCTTAACCTACAGGGCTTCCCACGAGCAGTACTTC. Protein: CASSLTYRASHEQYF.

CDR3 coding DNA: TGCAGTGTCGTTGGGGGGGAGAAGGCTGAAGCTTTCTTT. Translating it yields CSVVGGEKAEAFF. V usage is TRBV29-1 and J usage is TRBJ1-1; perhaps TRBD1 as D (5 bases). The CDR3 sequence is 13 residues long. Germline lookup yields CDR1 SQVTM and CDR2 ANQGSEA.

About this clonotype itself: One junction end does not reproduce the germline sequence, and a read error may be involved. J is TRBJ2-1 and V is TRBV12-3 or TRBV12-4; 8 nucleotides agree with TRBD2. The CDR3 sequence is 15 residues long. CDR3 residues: CASKDPGGFYNVQFF. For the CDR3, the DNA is TGTGCCAGCAAAGACCCGGGGGGGTTCTACAATGTGCAGTTCTTC.

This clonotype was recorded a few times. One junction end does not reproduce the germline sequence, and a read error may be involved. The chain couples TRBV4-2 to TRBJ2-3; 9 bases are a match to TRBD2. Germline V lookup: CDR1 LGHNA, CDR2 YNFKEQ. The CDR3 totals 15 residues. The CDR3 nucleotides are TGTGCCAGCAGCCAAGAGCGGGGGGGCACAGGTACGCAGTATTTT. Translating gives CASSQERGGTGTQYF.

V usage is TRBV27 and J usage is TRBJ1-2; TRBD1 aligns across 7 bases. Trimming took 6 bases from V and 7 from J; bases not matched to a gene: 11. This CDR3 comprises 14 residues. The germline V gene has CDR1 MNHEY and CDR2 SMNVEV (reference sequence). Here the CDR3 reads CASRFSTGEAGYTF. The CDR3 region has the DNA TGTGCCAGCAGATTTTCAACAGGGGAGGCTGGCTACACCTTC.

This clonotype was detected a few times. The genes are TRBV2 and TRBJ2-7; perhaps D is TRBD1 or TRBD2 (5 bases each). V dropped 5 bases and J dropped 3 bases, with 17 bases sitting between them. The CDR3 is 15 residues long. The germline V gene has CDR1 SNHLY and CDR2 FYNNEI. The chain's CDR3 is CASSLDLGRGYEQYF. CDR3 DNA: TGTGCCAGCAGTTTAGACTTGGGACGGGGCTACGAGCAGTACTTC.

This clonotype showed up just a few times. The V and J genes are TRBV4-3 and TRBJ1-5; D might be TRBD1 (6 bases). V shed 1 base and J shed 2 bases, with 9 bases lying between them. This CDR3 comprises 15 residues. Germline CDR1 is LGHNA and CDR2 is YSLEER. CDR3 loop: CASSQGSGGNQPQHF. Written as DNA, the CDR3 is TGCGCCAGCAGCCAAGGGTCAGGGGGCAATCAGCCCCAGCATTTT.

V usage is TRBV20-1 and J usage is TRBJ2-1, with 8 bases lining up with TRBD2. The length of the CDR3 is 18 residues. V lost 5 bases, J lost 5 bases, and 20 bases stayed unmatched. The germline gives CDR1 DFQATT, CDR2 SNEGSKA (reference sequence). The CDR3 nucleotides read TGCAGTGCTCGGGGGGGGCCCCGACAAACGAGACTCCACAATGAGCAGTTCTTC. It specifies CSARGGPRQTRLHNEQFF.

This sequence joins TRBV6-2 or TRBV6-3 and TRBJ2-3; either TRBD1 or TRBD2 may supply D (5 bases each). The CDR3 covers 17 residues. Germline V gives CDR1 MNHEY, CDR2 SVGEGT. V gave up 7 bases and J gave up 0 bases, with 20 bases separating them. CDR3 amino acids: CASMSRRRGTSTDTQYF. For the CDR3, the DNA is TGTGCCAGCATGTCCCGAAGGCGAGGGACGAGCACAGATACGCAGTATTTT.

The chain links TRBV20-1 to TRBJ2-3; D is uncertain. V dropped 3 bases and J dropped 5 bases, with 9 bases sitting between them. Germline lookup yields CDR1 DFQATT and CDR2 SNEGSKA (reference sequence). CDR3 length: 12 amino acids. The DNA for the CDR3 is TGCAGTGCTAGCGGGTCAGTAGATACGCAGTATTTT. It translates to CSASGSVDTQYF.

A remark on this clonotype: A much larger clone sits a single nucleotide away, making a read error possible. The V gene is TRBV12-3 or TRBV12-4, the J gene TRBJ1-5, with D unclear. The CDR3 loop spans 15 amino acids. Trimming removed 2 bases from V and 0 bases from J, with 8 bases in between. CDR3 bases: TGTGCCAGCAGTTTAACTTCACTTAGCAATCAGCCCCAGCATTTT. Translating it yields CASSLTSLSNQPQHF.

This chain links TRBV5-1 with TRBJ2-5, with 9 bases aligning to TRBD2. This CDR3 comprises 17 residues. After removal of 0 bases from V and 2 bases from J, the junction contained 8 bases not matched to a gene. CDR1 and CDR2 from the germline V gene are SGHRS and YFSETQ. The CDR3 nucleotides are TGCGCCAGCAGCTTGGACAGCGGGGGGACATCACAAGAGACCCAGTACTTC. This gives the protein CASSLDSGGTSQETQYF. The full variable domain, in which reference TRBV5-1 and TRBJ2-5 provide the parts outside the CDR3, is KAGVTQTPRYLIKTRGQQVTLSCSPISGHRSVSWYQQTPGQGLQFLFEYFSETQRNKGNFPGRFSGRQFSNSRSEMNVSTLELGDSALYLCASSLDSGGTSQETQYFGPGTRLLVL.

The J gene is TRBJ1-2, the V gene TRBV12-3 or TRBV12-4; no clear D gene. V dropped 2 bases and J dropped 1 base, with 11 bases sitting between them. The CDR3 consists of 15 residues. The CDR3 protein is CASSLSVYLNYGYTF. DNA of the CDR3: TGTGCCAGCAGTTTATCGGTCTACCTTAACTATGGCTACACCTTC.

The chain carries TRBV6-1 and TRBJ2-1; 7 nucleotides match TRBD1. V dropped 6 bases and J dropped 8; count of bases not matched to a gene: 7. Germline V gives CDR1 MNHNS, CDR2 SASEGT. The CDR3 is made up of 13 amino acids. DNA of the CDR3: TGTGCCAGCAGGAGACAGGGTCGGGATGAGCAGTTCTTC. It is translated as CASRRQGRDEQFF.

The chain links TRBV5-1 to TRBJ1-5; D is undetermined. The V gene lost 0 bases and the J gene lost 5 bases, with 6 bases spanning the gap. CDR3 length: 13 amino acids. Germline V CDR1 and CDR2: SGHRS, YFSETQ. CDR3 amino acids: CASSLGDYQPQHF. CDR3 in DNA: TGCGCCAGCAGCTTGGGTGATTATCAGCCCCAGCATTTT.

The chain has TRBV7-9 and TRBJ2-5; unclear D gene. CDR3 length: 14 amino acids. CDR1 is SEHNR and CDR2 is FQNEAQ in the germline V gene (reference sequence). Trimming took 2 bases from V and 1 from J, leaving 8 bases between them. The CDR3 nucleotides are TGTGCCAGCAGCTTACCCCATGCCCAAGAGACCCAGTACTTC. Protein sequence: CASSLPHAQETQYF. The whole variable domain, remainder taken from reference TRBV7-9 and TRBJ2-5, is DTGVSQNPRHKITKRGQNVTFRCDPISEHNRLYWYRQTLGQGPEFLTYFQNEAQLEKSRLLSDRFSAERPKGSFSTLEIQRTEQGDSAMYLCASSLPHAQETQYFGPGTRLLVL.